This TCR beta chain is drawn from a study of blood T cell repertoires in COVID-19. Authors' data handling: Reference gene primer amplification in the assay estimated nucleated cell counts. Method: immunoSEQ multiplex PCR; TCRdb's copy keeps in-frame clones and lacks some. For V, J and clone size, that table is used; D and trimming come from the DNA. The table includes about 120,000 clones, roughly 90% detected once. The trim removed 5 bases at V and 9 bases at J, leaving 13 bases unmatched. Germline assignment: CDR1 SGHTA and CDR2 FQGNSA. The CDR3 totals 17 residues. The sequence was obtained from a man in his sixties with COVID-19, enrolled during active disease. The sequenced sample was peripheral blood. The V call is TRBV7-2, the J call TRBJ2-1, with 13 positions matching TRBD2. CDR3 in DNA: TGTGCCAGCAGCCTTCAATCTTGGACTAGCGGGAGCGGTGAGCAGTTCTTC. Translation gives CASSLQSWTSGSGEQFF.